This passage covers 24 T cell receptor beta chains from one sample sequenced in a study of cytomegalovirus exposure and HLA in healthy donors (dated by TCRdb to 2017 to 2019). Library preparation used the immunoSEQ multiplex PCR assay. For the multiplex PCR, a mixture combining 60 forward primers for TCR Vbeta segments and 13 reverse primers for TCR Jbeta segments was used. TCRdb limited this immuneACCESS table to in-frame rearrangements with V and J called. A share of clones is missing; checked studies link under half to unresolved V genes, and the rest is unexplained. Within this sample are more than 110,000 clones, with roughly three quarters of them counted one time only. The top ten clones comprise under 4.5% of the sample. The sequencing sample was made of PBMCs. These receptors were taken from a man between 18 and 35 years old in good health and CMV-seronegative.

J is TRBJ1-3 and V is TRBV30, with D tentatively TRBD1 (5 bases). The CDR3 length is 15 residues. V lost 2 bases to trimming and J lost 0 bases, with 11 bases between them. CDR1 and CDR2 (germline): GTSNPN, SVGIG (reference sequence). In DNA form, the CDR3 reads TGTGCCTGGAGTAAAGGGGTTAGCTCTGGAAACACCATATATTTT. Protein sequence: CAWSKGVSSGNTIYF.

The chain is built from TRBV7-9 and TRBJ1-1, with D perhaps matching TRBD1 (6 bases). Trimming stripped 6 bases from V and 5 bases from J, with 16 bases between. CDR3 length: 14 amino acids. CDR1 is SEHNR, CDR2 FQNEAQ, per germline (reference sequence). CDR3 in amino acids: CASSKQGGETEAFF. CDR3 sequence (DNA): TGTGCCAGCAGTAAACAGGGCGGTGAGACTGAAGCTTTCTTT.

This clone occurred once. The chain links TRBV5-4 to TRBJ2-7; TRBD1 might be the D (7 bases). CDR1 and CDR2 (germline): SGHNT, YYREEE (reference sequence). The CDR3 runs to 13 residues. V was trimmed by 4 bases and J by 4 bases, leaving 12 bases between them. The CDR3 loop is CASSGGTVYEQYF. As DNA, the CDR3 is TGTGCCAGCAGCGGGGGGACAGTTTACGAGCAGTACTTC.

The chain employs TRBV6-1 and TRBJ1-1, with 8 bases lining up with TRBD1. The J segment lost 1 base and the V segment lost 6 bases, leaving 4 bases of the junction unmatched. CDR1 is MNHNS, CDR2 SASEGT, per germline. This CDR3 has 14 residues. The CDR3: CASRGGQANTEAFF. CDR3 bases: TGTGCCAGCAGGGGGGGACAGGCGAACACTGAAGCTTTCTTT.

The rearrangement uses TRBV2 and TRBJ1-1; a weak D match, TRBD1 (6 bases). The V gene lost 3 bases and the J gene lost 10 bases, with 12 bases spanning the gap. The CDR3 is made up of 12 amino acids. Germline V gene data show CDR1 as SNHLY and CDR2 as FYNNEI. Here the CDR3 DNA reads TGTGCCAGCAGTGAGGGGGCGAGGCTAGCTTTCTTT. It yields the protein CASSEGARLAFF.

CDR3 loop: CASSTQGAAYEQYF. DNA of the CDR3: TGTGCCAGCAGCACTCAGGGGGCAGCGTACGAGCAGTACTTC. V usage is TRBV7-9 and J usage is TRBJ2-7; 8 nucleotides match TRBD1. V gave up 5 bases and J gave up 4 bases; unmatched junction bases: 7. The CDR3 consists of 14 residues. CDR1 and CDR2 (germline): SEHNR, FQNEAQ (reference sequence).

This clone was detected only a few times. This chain joins TRBV18 and TRBJ1-2, with 7 nucleotides matching TRBD1. The CDR3 sequence is 15 residues long. V gave up 2 bases and J gave up 2 bases; unmatched junction bases: 5. CDR1 and CDR2 from the germline V gene are KGHSH and LQKENI. The CDR3 spells CASSPATGENYGYTF. CDR3 nucleotides: TGTGCCAGCTCACCAGCCACAGGGGAGAACTATGGCTACACCTTC.

The V and J genes are TRBV5-4 and TRBJ2-5; unclear D gene. Trimming stripped 6 bases from V and 5 bases from J, with 8 bases between. Germline values: CDR1 SGHNT, CDR2 YYREEE (reference sequence). This CDR3 has 11 amino acids. The CDR3 loop is CASTLGETQYF. The CDR3 nucleotides are TGTGCCAGCACCCTCGGGGAGACCCAGTACTTC.

The chain employs TRBV19 and TRBJ2-1; 7 bases are shared with TRBD2. This CDR3 comprises 14 residues. The germline gives CDR1 LNHDA, CDR2 SQIVND (reference sequence). The J segment lost 6 bases and the V segment lost 5 bases, leaving 7 bases of the junction unmatched. CDR3 nucleotides: TGTGCCAGTAGTCTCGGACTAGGATTCAATGAGCAGTTCTTC. Amino acid sequence: CASSLGLGFNEQFF.

The chain links TRBV5-1 to TRBJ2-7, with 11 positions matching TRBD1. Germline loops: CDR1 SGHRS, CDR2 YFSETQ. This CDR3 region has 17 residues. The V segment lost 0 bases and the J segment 7 bases; nucleotides outside the gene matches: 12. The CDR3 nucleotides read TGCGCCAGCAGCTTGGACGGACAGGGGGCTCGTAGTACGGAGCAGTACTTC. Encoded protein: CASSLDGQGARSTEQYF.

The V gene is TRBV2, the J gene TRBJ2-7; D is possibly TRBD2 (6 bases). The CDR3 covers 14 residues. Trimming took off 9 bases at V and 4 bases at J, with 19 bases between the two ends. Germline CDR1 SNHLY, CDR2 FYNNEI. The CDR3 region is CASSEGLGGYEQYF. As DNA, the CDR3 is TGTGCCAGTTCGGAAGGCCTGGGAGGTTACGAGCAGTACTTC.

The chain links TRBV7-3 to TRBJ2-1; D remains unclear. Germline-derived CDR1 and CDR2 are SGHTA and FQGTGA. Trimming took 1 base from V and 0 from J, leaving 10 bases between them. The CDR3 is 16 amino acids. The CDR3 sequence: CASSLIVESSYNEQFF. For the CDR3, the DNA is TGTGCCAGCAGCTTAATTGTGGAGAGCTCCTACAATGAGCAGTTCTTC.

This clone was observed once. The genes are TRBV6-4 and TRBJ2-2; 10 bases match TRBD1. V shed 4 bases and J 6 bases; nucleotides not matched to a gene: 8. From germline, CDR1 is MRHNA and CDR2 SNTAGT. The CDR3 has 16 residues. Written as DNA, the CDR3 is TGTGCCAGCAGTGGCGACAGGGGGCAAGGCCCCGGGGAGCTGTTTTTT. It translates to CASSGDRGQGPGELFF.

This chain connects TRBV19 to TRBJ1-1; tentatively, D is TRBD1 (6 bases). The CDR3 is 17 amino acids. CDR1 is LNHDA, CDR2 SQIVND, per germline (reference sequence). With 1 base removed from V and 1 base from J, the gap between germline ends came to 16 bases. The CDR3 DNA sequence: TGTGCCAGTAGTATAGTTCCCTGGACAGTCCAGAACACTGAAGCTTTCTTT. Translated: CASSIVPWTVQNTEAFF.

J is TRBJ1-1 and V is TRBV6-5; D ambiguous. Germline V gives CDR1 MNHEY, CDR2 SVGAGI. Trimming removed 4 bases at V and 4 bases at J, with 10 bases between. The CDR3 totals 13 residues. The CDR3 bases are TGTGCCAGCAGTTCTGGTGGCGGCACTGAAGCTTTCTTT. Translated: CASSSGGGTEAFF.

The genes are TRBV5-8 and TRBJ1-5; tentative D call: TRBD1 (5 bases). CDR1 SGHTS and CDR2 YDEGEE come from the germline V gene. The CDR3 extends over 16 amino acids. Trimming removed 3 bases from V and 1 base from J, with 14 bases in between. The CDR3 here is CASSSDPGGSNQPQHF. Written as DNA, the CDR3 is TGTGCCAGCAGCTCGGACCCTGGGGGGAGCAATCAGCCCCAGCATTTT.

The V gene is TRBV7-4, the J gene TRBJ1-5; TRBD1 matches 9 bases. Germline values: CDR1 SGHVT, CDR2 SQSDAQ. Trimming removed 0 bases from V and 4 bases from J; junction bases left unmatched: 7. The CDR3 is 17 amino acids. The CDR3, as DNA: TGTGCCAGCAGCTTAGCTGGGACAGGGAGGGAAAATCAGCCCCAGCATTTT. Residues: CASSLAGTGRENQPQHF.

This clone was detected only once. This rearrangement joins TRBV5-6 to TRBJ2-2; TRBD2 matches 10 bases. The CDR3 length is 18 residues. Germline V gene lookup returns CDR1 SGHDT and CDR2 YYEEEE. Trimming took 0 bases from V and 6 from J; bases not matched to a gene: 11. CDR3 protein: CASSLVVSSGSTAGELFF. The CDR3 bases are TGTGCCAGCAGCTTGGTGGTCTCTAGCGGGAGTACAGCCGGGGAGCTGTTTTTT.

DNA for the CDR3: TGTGCCAGCAGCCCCAGGGGTAACACCATATATTTT. Protein sequence: CASSPRGNTIYF. The rearrangement joins TRBV11-2 to TRBJ1-3, with a tentative D call TRBD1 (6 bases). V was pared by 5 bases and J by 7 bases, with 9 bases between. CDR1 and CDR2 (germline): SGHAT, FQNNGV. The CDR3 extends over 12 amino acids.

This clone appeared a single time. The V call is TRBV6-4, the J call TRBJ1-1; D call uncertain. Trimming took off 0 bases at V and 7 bases at J, with 9 bases between the two ends. The CDR3 spans 13 residues. CDR1 and CDR2 from the germline V gene are MRHNA and SNTAGT. The CDR3 region is CASSDSTGDEAFF. The DNA for the CDR3 is TGTGCCAGCAGTGACTCGACGGGAGATGAAGCTTTCTTT.

V is TRBV2 and J is TRBJ2-5, with TRBD1 as a possible D gene (6 bases). V lost 1 base, J lost 5 bases, and 14 bases lay in between. CDR3 size: 15 residues. CDR1 and CDR2 from the germline V gene are SNHLY and FYNNEI. CDR3 nucleotides: TGTGCCAGCAGTGAAGGGGCAGGGGATTGGGAGACCCAGTACTTC. It yields the protein CASSEGAGDWETQYF.

The CDR3 sequence is CAWSVTQGVNTEAFF. CDR3 in DNA: TGTGCCTGGAGCGTTACACAGGGGGTAAACACTGAAGCTTTCTTT. This rearrangement joins TRBV30 to TRBJ1-1; 8 positions agree with TRBD1. The V and J ends lost 3 bases and 2 bases, in that order; junction bases with no gene match: 8. The germline V gene encodes CDR1 GTSNPN and CDR2 SVGIG (reference sequence). The CDR3 consists of 15 residues.

This clone was seen a few times. V is TRBV9 and J is TRBJ1-3, with D unclear. The CDR3 consists of 14 residues. V was clipped by 0 bases and J by 9 bases, with 13 bases between them. In germline, CDR1 is SGDLS, CDR2 YYNGEE. The CDR3, as DNA: TGTGCCAGCAGCGTAGGGACGGCCGGAGGCACCATATATTTT. Its protein is CASSVGTAGGTIYF.

The chain has TRBV7-9 and TRBJ2-3; 14 bases map to TRBD2. Per the germline V gene, CDR1 is SEHNR and CDR2 is FQNEAQ (reference sequence). This CDR3 is 16 amino acids long. Losses at the gene ends were 5 bases for V and 3 bases for J; bases not matched to a gene: 4. CDR3 bases: TGTGCCAGCAGCCGGACTAGCGGGGGGAGAACAGATACGCAGTATTTT. This codes for CASSRTSGGRTDTQYF.